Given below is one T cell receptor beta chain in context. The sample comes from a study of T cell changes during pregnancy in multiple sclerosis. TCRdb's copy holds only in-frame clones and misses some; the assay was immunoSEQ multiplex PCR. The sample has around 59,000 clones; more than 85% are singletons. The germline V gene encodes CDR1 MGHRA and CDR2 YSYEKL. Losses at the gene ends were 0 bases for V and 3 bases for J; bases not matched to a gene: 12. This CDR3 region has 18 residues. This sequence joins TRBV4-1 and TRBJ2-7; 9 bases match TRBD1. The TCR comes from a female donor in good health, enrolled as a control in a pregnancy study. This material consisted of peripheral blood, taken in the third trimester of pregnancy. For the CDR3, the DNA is TGCGCCAGCAGCCAAGAAGGAATGAAGGGACAGGGTGACTACGAGCAGTACTTC. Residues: CASSQEGMKGQGDYEQYF.